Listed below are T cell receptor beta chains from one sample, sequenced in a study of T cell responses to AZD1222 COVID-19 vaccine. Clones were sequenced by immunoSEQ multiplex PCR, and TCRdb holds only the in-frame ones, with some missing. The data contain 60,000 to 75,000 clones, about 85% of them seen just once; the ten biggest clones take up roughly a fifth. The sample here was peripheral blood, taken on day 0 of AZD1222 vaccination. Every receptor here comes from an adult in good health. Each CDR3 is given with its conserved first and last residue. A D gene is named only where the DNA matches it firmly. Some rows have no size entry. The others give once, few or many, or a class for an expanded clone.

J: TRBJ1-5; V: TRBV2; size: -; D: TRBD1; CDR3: CASSSGGLNQPQHF; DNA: TGTGCCAGCAGTTCAGGGGGGCTCAATCAGCCCCAGCATTTT
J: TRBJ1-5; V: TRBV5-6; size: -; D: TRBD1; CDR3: CASSLGTGRRNQPQHF; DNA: TGTGCCAGCAGCTTGGGGACAGGGAGGCGCAATCAGCCCCAGCATTTT
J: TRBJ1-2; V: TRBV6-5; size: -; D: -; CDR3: CASRPPGAYYGYTF; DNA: TGTGCCAGCAGACCCCCCGGGGCATACTATGGCTACACCTTC
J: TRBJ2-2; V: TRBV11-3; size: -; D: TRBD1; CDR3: CASSRTTGGTGELFF; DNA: TGTGCCAGCAGCCGTACGACAGGGGGCACCGGGGAGCTGTTTTTT
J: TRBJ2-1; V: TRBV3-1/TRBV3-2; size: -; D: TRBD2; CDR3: CASSPRTSFGEQFF; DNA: TGTGCCAGCAGCCCGCGGACTAGCTTCGGTGAGCAGTTCTTC
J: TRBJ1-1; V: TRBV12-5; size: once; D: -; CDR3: CASGLVLRPLNTEAFF; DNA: TGTGCTAGTGGTTTGGTACTCCGACCCCTGAACACTGAAGCTTTCTTT
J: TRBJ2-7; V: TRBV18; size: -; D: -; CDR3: CASTMGDEQYF; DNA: TGTGCCAGCACCATGGGGGACGAGCAGTACTTC
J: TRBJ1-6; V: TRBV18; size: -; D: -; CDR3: CASSPLLPQGHNNSPLHF; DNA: TGTGCCAGCTCACCACTCTTACCGCAGGGCCATAACAATTCACCCCTCCACTTT
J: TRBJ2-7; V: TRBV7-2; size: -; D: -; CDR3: CASSLAPRSPYEQYF; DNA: TGTGCCAGCAGCTTAGCGCCCAGGTCGCCTTACGAGCAGTACTTC
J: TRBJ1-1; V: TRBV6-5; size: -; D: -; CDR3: CASSPGALNTEAFF; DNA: TGTGCCAGCAGCCCAGGGGCCCTGAACACTGAAGCTTTCTTT
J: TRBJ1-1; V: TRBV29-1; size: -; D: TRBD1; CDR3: CSVRQGILDEAFF; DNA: TGCAGCGTCCGACAGGGGATACTGGATGAAGCTTTCTTT
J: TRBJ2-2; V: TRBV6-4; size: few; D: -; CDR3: CASSDSQTGELFF; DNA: TGTGCCAGCAGTGACTCTCAGACCGGGGAGCTGTTTTTT
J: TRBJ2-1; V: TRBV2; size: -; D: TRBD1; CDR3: CASSMNRQGSYNEQFF; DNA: TGTGCCAGCAGTATGAATCGACAGGGGTCCTACAATGAGCAGTTCTTC
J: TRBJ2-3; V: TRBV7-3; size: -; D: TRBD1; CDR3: CASSRTGGTDTQYF; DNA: TGTGCCAGCAGCAGGACAGGGGGCACAGATACGCAGTATTTT
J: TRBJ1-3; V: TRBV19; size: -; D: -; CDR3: CASSLQSVGGRSSSGNTIYF; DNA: TGTGCCAGTAGTCTCCAAAGTGTTGGAGGCAGGAGTAGCTCTGGAAACACCATATATTTT
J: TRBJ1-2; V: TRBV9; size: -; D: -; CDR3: CASSVFTQGSGGYTF; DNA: TGTGCCAGCAGCGTGTTTACCCAGGGGTCTGGTGGCTACACCTTC
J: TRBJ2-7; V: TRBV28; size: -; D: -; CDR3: CASSLDYEQYF; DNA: TGTGCCAGCAGTTTAGACTACGAGCAGTACTTC
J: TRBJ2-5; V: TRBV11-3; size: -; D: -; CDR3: CASSPGHHQETQYF; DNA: TGTGCCAGCAGCCCCGGACATCACCAAGAGACCCAGTACTTC
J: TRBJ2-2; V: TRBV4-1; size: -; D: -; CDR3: CASSLLEQAGELFF; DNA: TGCGCCAGCAGCCTTCTTGAACAGGCCGGGGAGCTGTTTTTT
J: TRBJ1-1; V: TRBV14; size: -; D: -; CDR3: CASSSQSNTEAFF; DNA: TGTGCCAGCAGCTCCCAATCGAACACTGAAGCTTTCTTT
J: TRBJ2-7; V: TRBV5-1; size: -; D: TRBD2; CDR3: CASSSGLAGGGSSYEQYF; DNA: TGCGCCAGCAGCTCGGGACTAGCGGGGGGCGGGAGCTCCTACGAGCAGTACTTC
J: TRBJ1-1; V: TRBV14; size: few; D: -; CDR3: CASSQDQGVVNTEAFF; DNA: TGTGCCAGCAGCCAAGATCAGGGAGTCGTGAACACTGAAGCTTTCTTT
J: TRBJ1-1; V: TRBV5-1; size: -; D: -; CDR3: CASRRARDTEAFF; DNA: TGCGCCAGCAGGAGAGCCAGAGATACTGAAGCTTTCTTT
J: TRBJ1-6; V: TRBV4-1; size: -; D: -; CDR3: CASSQVQRVSNSPLHF; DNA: TGCGCCAGCAGCCAAGTACAGAGGGTCTCTAATTCACCCCTCCACTTT
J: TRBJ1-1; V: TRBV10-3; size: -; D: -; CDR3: CATQKTPTEAFF; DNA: TGTGCCACCCAGAAAACTCCAACTGAAGCTTTCTTT
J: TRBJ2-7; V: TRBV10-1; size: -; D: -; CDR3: CASIEPPTGLARNEQYF; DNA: TGCGCCAGCATAGAGCCCCCCACCGGGCTAGCCAGGAACGAGCAGTACTTC
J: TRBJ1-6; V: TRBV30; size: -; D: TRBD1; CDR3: CAWRFDRVKSPLHF; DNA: TGTGCCTGGAGGTTCGACAGGGTAAAATCACCCCTCCACTTT
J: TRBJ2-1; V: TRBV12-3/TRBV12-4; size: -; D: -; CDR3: CASSLWSSEQFF; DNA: TGTGCCAGCAGTTTATGGTCATCTGAGCAGTTCTTC
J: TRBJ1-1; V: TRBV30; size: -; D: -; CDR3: CASTPAGVTTEAFF; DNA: TGTGCCTCTACTCCGGCAGGGGTAACTACTGAAGCTTTCTTT
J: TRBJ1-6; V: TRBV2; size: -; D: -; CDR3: CASSEGTGGMLFNSPLHF; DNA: TGTGCCAGCAGTGAAGGAACAGGCGGGATGCTATTTAATTCACCCCTCCACTTT
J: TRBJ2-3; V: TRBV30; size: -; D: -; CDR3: CAWSDGTADTQYF; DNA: TGTGCCTGGAGTGATGGCACCGCAGATACGCAGTATTTT
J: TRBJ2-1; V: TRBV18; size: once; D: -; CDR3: CASSPPGSSYNEQFF; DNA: TGTGCCAGCTCACCACCGGGGTCCTCCTACAATGAGCAGTTCTTC
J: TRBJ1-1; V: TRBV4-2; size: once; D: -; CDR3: CASSQDQLANTEAFF; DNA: TGTGCCAGCAGCCAAGATCAGTTGGCGAACACTGAAGCTTTCTTT
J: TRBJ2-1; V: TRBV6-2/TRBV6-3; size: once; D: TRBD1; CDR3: CASSLTTGWSQNEQFF; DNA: TGTGCCAGCAGCCTTACGACAGGGTGGTCTCAAAATGAGCAGTTCTTC
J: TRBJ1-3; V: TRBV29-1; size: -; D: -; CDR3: CSAGQIGVNTIYF; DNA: TGCAGCGCCGGACAGATAGGGGTAAACACCATATATTTT
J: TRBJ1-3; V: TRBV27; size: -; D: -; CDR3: CASSLSVGNTIYF; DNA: TGTGCCAGCAGTTTATCGGTTGGAAACACCATATATTTT
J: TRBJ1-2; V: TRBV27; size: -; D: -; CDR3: CASSLIPYGYTF; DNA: TGTGCCAGCAGTTTAATCCCCTATGGCTACACCTTC
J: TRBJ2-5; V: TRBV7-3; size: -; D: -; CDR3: CASSLTHGRGETQYF; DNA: TGTGCCAGCAGCTTAACGCATGGGAGAGGAGAGACCCAGTACTTC
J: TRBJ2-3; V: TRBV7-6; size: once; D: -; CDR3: CASSLGSRGALDTQYF; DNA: TGTGCCAGCAGCTTAGGTTCGAGGGGCGCATTAGATACGCAGTATTTT
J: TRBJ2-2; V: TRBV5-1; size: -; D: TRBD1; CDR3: CASKDRADPGELFF; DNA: TGCGCCAGCAAGGACAGGGCGGACCCCGGGGAGCTGTTTTTT
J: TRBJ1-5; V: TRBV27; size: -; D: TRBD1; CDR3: CASRKTGGRNQPQHF; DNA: TGTGCCAGCAGGAAGACAGGGGGCAGGAATCAGCCCCAGCATTTT
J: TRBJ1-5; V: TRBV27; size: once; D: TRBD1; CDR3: CASSWTGGNQPQHF; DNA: TGTGCCAGCAGCTGGACAGGTGGCAATCAGCCCCAGCATTTT